The entry below gives a single T cell receptor (beta chain) sequence along with its context. When the RNA was reverse transcribed, random hexamers were used with an input of roughly 0.5 to 1 ug. TCRdb re-called the immunoSEQ multiplex PCR reads with MiXCR, one entry per CDR3 protein. The repertoire holds about 200,000 distinct CDR3 sequences, with approximately 95% as singletons. The data belong to a study of CD8 T cells in Susac syndrome. The germline V gene has CDR1 SGHDN and CDR2 FVKESK. The CDR3 has 15 amino acids. V gave up 0 bases and J gave up 10 bases; unmatched junction bases: 8. The sequencing input was CD4+ T cells from PBMCs. The genes are TRBV14 and TRBJ2-1; 8 bases map to TRBD2. This TCR was sampled from a human donor in good health. CDR3 nucleotide sequence: TGTGCCAGCAGCCAAGACGGCCTAGCGGGTGCCGAGCAGTTCTTC. Amino acids: CASSQDGLAGAEQFF.